This T cell receptor beta chain is drawn from a study of glioma-infiltrating T cells. This clonotype showed up many times. Its specificity is not known. With 6 bases clipped from V and 2 bases from J, the junction kept 8 bases outside the gene matches. This CDR3 spans 15 amino acids. From germline, CDR1 is MGHRA and CDR2 YSYEKL. TCR alpha and beta CDR3 regions were amplified from RNA using iRepertoire nested multiplex PCR. TCRdb fed the multiplex PCR reads into MiXCR, producing one record per CDR3 protein. The table lists tens of thousands of distinct CDR3 sequences, 20% to 25% of them singletons, with over 5% in the top ten. Study-wide results and caveats: Very few CDR3 sequences were shared between tissue and blood. Gliomas, especially low-grade, showed above-expected tissue-blood divergence; non-neoplastic patients showed below.

The chain couples TRBV4-1 to TRBJ1-1; 8 bases are a match to TRBD1. This clonotype was sampled from a human donor with low-grade glioma or glioblastoma, undergoing nonglioma brain surgery, or in good health (not recorded which). Sequenced input: glioma tissue, nonneoplastic brain tissue, or PBMCs (not recorded which). The CDR3 spells CASSEGQGFNTEAFF. For the CDR3, the DNA is TGCGCCAGCAGTGAAGGACAGGGCTTCAACACTGAAGCTTTCTTT.